The clone carrying this TCR beta chain has a count of ten or more. Its target is not known. This sample was included in a study of T cells in Graves' hyperthyroidism and ophthalmopathy. If no ophthalmopathy progression occurred within 18 months, Graves' hyperthyroidism was stable. Investigators excluded patients with uncontrolled infection, other autoimmune disease, pregnancy or lactation. Study-level results: Ophthalmopathy was separated from stable hyperthyroidism by a 13 V-J model. Most clonotypes expanded in the thyroid (above 0.001) were also present in blood.

The length of the CDR3 is 14 residues. Between the trimmed V and J ends, which lost 2 bases and 5 bases, there was a span of 13 bases. Germline CDR1 reads SGHTA; CDR2 reads FQGTGA. TCR beta CDR3 regions were amplified from RNA. HTBI primers were employed in a first-round RT-PCR of the TCR CDR3. TCRdb re-analysed the multiplex PCR reads in MiXCR, keeping a single row per CDR3 protein. The sample lists hundreds of thousands of distinct CDR3 sequences, around 46% seen once, with just over 8% in the top ten. The receptor's source is a woman aged 18-35 years with Graves' hyperthyroidism. This chain connects TRBV7-3 to TRBJ2-7, with D perhaps TRBD1 (6 bases). Sequencing was done on a sample of peripheral blood or thyroid tissue (not recorded which). The CDR3 loop reads CASSLSGARDEQYF. The DNA for the CDR3 is TGTGCCAGCAGCTTATCAGGGGCGCGGGACGAGCAGTACTTC.